Listed below are T cell receptor beta chains from one sample, sequenced in a study of blood T cell repertoires in COVID-19. Generated by immunoSEQ multiplex PCR, the TCRdb table keeps only in-frame clones and is missing some. The table has some 140,000 clones, roughly 80% seen once. The sequenced sample was peripheral blood. These receptors were obtained from a woman between 55 and 75 years old with acute or convalescent COVID-19. The CDR3 runs from the conserved cysteine through the conserved F or W. The D gene is left open where the match is weak. For some rows the clone size is stated as once, few or many, or as a class when expanded; others skip it.

J gene,D gene,V gene,clone size,CDR3 protein,CDR3 DNA
TRBJ1-5,NA,TRBV19,NA,CASSTKGGNQPQHF,TGTGCCAGTAGTACAAAGGGAGGCAATCAGCCCCAGCATTTT
TRBJ1-6,NA,TRBV4-1,NA,CASSQDGQSNSPLHF,TGCGCCAGCAGCCAAGATGGGCAGTCTAATTCACCCCTCCACTTT
TRBJ1-6,TRBD1,TRBV11-2,few,CASSWRQGPNNSPLHF,TGTGCCAGCAGCTGGAGACAGGGGCCTAATAATTCACCCCTCCACTTT
TRBJ2-3,NA,TRBV3-1/TRBV3-2,few,CASSQEGRYGDTQYF,TGTGCCAGCAGCCAAGAGGGCAGGTATGGGGATACGCAGTATTTT
TRBJ1-2,NA,TRBV6-6,NA,CASSNHGGYTF,TGTGCCAGCAGTAACCACGGGGGCTACACCTTC
TRBJ2-2,TRBD2,TRBV4-1,NA,CASSLGGGPLAGRENTGELFF,TGCGCCAGCAGCCTCGGCGGAGGTCCACTGGCAGGGAGGGAAAACACCGGGGAGCTGTTTTTT
TRBJ1-2,NA,TRBV6-5,NA,CASSKPPTNGYTF,TGTGCCAGCAGTAAGCCCCCTACGAATGGCTACACCTTC
TRBJ2-3,NA,TRBV27,NA,CASSRNLIIDLTDTQYF,TGTGCCAGCAGTAGAAATCTAATAATCGACTTGACAGATACGCAGTATTTT
TRBJ2-1,TRBD1,TRBV27,NA,CASRTLNRGQSYEQFF,TGTGCCAGCAGAACATTAAACAGGGGGCAAAGTTACGAGCAGTTCTTC
TRBJ2-1,TRBD1,TRBV9,NA,CASSVANPGQANEQFF,TGTGCCAGCAGCGTAGCGAACCCGGGACAGGCCAATGAGCAGTTCTTC
TRBJ2-5,TRBD1,TRBV6-4,few,CAISRRQGCMAQYF,TGTGCCATCAGCCGGCGACAGGGATGTATGGCCCAGTACTTC